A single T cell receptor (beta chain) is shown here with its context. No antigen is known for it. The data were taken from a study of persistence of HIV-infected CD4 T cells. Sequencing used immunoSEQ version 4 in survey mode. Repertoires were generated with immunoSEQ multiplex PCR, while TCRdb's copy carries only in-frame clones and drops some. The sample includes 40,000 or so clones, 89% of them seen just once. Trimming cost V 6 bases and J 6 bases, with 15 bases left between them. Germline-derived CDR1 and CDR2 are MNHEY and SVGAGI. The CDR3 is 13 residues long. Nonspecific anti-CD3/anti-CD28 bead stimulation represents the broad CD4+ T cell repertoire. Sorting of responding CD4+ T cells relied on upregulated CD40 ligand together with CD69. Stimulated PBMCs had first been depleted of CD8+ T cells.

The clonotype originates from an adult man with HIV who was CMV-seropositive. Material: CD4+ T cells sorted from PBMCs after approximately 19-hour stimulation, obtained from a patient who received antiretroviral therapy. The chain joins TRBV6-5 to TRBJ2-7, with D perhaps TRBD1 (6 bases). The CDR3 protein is CASSNLGGREQYF. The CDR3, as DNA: TGTGCCAGCAGCAATCTTGGGGGCCGCGAGCAGTACTTC.